This T cell receptor beta chain derives from a study of T cells in Graves' hyperthyroidism and ophthalmopathy. As for the study in general: Blood from the periphery was taken at initial diagnosis, before any treatment.

In its sample, this clonotype was seen many times. Authors of the study amplified TCR beta CDR3 regions from RNA transcripts. HTBI primers drove first-round RT-PCR of the TCR CDR3. TCRdb reprocessed the multiplex PCR reads with MiXCR, giving one entry per CDR3 protein. The sample records around 390,000 distinct CDR3 sequences, about 14% being singletons. V was clipped by 0 bases and J by 10 bases, with 13 bases between them. Germline-derived CDR1 and CDR2 are LGHDT and YNNKEL (reference sequence). This CDR3 is 15 amino acids long. This chain uses TRBV3-1 with TRBJ1-6, with a weak D call TRBD1 (5 bases). Sample: blood. This TCR was sampled from a young woman with Graves' ophthalmopathy. The CDR3, as DNA: TGTGCCAGCAGCCAAGAAACGGGGGGTCGGTCACCCCTCCACTTT. Protein: CASSQETGGRSPLHF. Based on the CDR3 plus reference TRBV3-1 and TRBJ1-6, the full variable domain is DTAVSQTPKYLVTQMGNDKSIKCEQNLGHDTMYWYKQDSKKFLKIMFSYNNKELIINETVPNRFSPKSPDKAHLNLHINSLELGDSAVYFCASSQETGGRSPLHFGNGTRLTVT.